This TCR beta chain was captured by sequencing in a study of blood T cell repertoires in COVID-19. The overall study: Researchers got acute and convalescent COVID-19 samples from the United States, Italy and Spain. From T cells, B-cell-depleted T cells, or PBMCs came the material, which was cDNA or gDNA.

Trimming pared 0 bases from V and 6 bases from J, leaving 12 bases between. Germline CDR1 reads LNHDA; CDR2 reads SQIVND (reference sequence). CDR3 length: 15 residues. Original analysis: Reference gene primers were amplified, and this amplification served to estimate nucleated cell counts. Data came from immunoSEQ multiplex PCR; TCRdb stores just in-frame clones and leaves some out. The V and J calls and clone size were taken over from that table, and D and trimming were inferred from the DNA. In the table there are 150,000 to 200,000 clones, 88% of which are singletons. The receptor was derived from a man aged 35 to 55 with active or convalescent COVID-19. Sequenced: peripheral blood. This chain joins TRBV19 and TRBJ1-5, with D perhaps TRBD1 (6 bases). The CDR3: CASSIEPTGIQPQHF. The CDR3 DNA is TGTGCCAGTAGTATAGAACCCACAGGGATTCAGCCCCAGCATTTT.